A selection of T cell receptor beta chains follows, all from one sample in a study of shared clonotypes between healthy human individuals. Only in-frame clones appear in the TCRdb table, and some are missing; sequencing was by immunoSEQ multiplex PCR. Here the sample spans about 1.5 million clones, 95% to 99% being singletons. The sample taken for sequencing was naive CD4+ T cells sorted from blood. The source is a man aged 25 to 45 in good health. CDR3s include the opening cysteine and the closing phenylalanine or tryptophan. The D gene is left open where the match is weak. Part of the rows lack a size; the others show once, few, many or a class for expanded clones.

j_call v_call clone_size d_call cdr3_nt cdr3_aa
TRBJ1-1 TRBV19 - - TGTGCCAGTGCAGGTCTTCTGAACACTGAAGCTTTCTTT CASAGLLNTEAFF
TRBJ2-7 TRBV10-1 few - TGCGCCAGCAGTGAGTCGGCAGTACACGAGCAGTACTTC CASSESAVHEQYF
TRBJ2-5 TRBV9 - - TGTGCCAGCAGCGTAGCGGATGAGACCCAGTACTTC CASSVADETQYF
TRBJ1-1 TRBV29-1 once TRBD1 TGCAGCGTTGCTGACAGGGGGAGTGGGTGGAACACTGAAGCTTTCTTT CSVADRGSGWNTEAFF
TRBJ2-7 TRBV6-1 - TRBD2 TGTGCCAGCATGGGGGAGGGTAACGAGCAGTACTTC CASMGEGNEQYF
TRBJ1-5 TRBV4-3 - - TGCGCCAGCAGCCAAGCTAATGGTCTGGGACAGCCCCAGCATTTT CASSQANGLGQPQHF
TRBJ2-1 TRBV28 - - TGTGCCAGCACCTTGGGGTCCTACAATGAGCAGTTCTTC CASTLGSYNEQFF
TRBJ2-2 TRBV18 - - TGTGCCAGCCAGCAAGGACAGATCGCGAACACCGGGGAGCTGTTTTTT CASQQGQIANTGELFF
TRBJ2-2 TRBV6-5 - - TGTGCCAGCAGTTACCTGAGAGCCGGGGAGCTGTTTTTT CASSYLRAGELFF
TRBJ2-7 TRBV19 - - TGTGCCAGTAGTATGCGGGAATCCCTCTACGAGCAGTACTTC CASSMRESLYEQYF
TRBJ1-2 TRBV10-3 - - TGTGCCATCAGGGGAGGTAGGGATGGCTACACCTTC CAIRGGRDGYTF
TRBJ2-7 TRBV5-1 - TRBD2 TGCGCCAGCAGCCGTGGGACTAGCGGGGTCTTCATCTACGAGCAGTACTTC CASSRGTSGVFIYEQYF
TRBJ2-1 TRBV7-9 - TRBD2 TGTGCCAGCAGCTTGATAGCGGGAGGAAGTTACAATGAGCAGTTCTTC CASSLIAGGSYNEQFF
TRBJ1-3 TRBV5-1 - TRBD1 TGCGCCAGCAGCCCCGGGACAGGGGGCTTTGGAAACACCATATATTTT CASSPGTGGFGNTIYF
TRBJ1-2 TRBV28 - - TGTGCCAGCAGTTTGCCCGGGAGACCGGGCTATGGCTACACCTTC CASSLPGRPGYGYTF
TRBJ2-3 TRBV4-3 - - TGCGCCAGCAGCCAAGACGAGGGAGTGGGATCAGATACGCAGTATTTT CASSQDEGVGSDTQYF
TRBJ2-7 TRBV5-8 - - TGTGCCAGCAGCTTCTCGGCGGGACACCTTTACGAGCAGTACTTC CASSFSAGHLYEQYF
TRBJ2-7 TRBV28 - TRBD1 TGTGCCAGCAGTTCTCCGGGACAGGGAAGTTACGAGCAGTACTTC CASSSPGQGSYEQYF
TRBJ2-2 TRBV2 - - TGTGCCAGCAGTGAAACAGCCCCCGTCACCGGGGAGCTGTTTTTT CASSETAPVTGELFF
TRBJ1-4 TRBV5-1 - TRBD1 TGCGCCAGCAGCCCCACCGGGACAGGGGGCCCGAGTGAAAAACTGTTTTTT CASSPTGTGGPSEKLFF
TRBJ1-4 TRBV29-1 - TRBD1 TGCAGCGTTGAAAATACAGGACAGGGAGGTGAAAAACTGTTTTTT CSVENTGQGGEKLFF
TRBJ2-7 TRBV27 - - TGTGCCAGCAGTTTCGGCTGGGCTCGGGACGAGCAGTACTTC CASSFGWARDEQYF